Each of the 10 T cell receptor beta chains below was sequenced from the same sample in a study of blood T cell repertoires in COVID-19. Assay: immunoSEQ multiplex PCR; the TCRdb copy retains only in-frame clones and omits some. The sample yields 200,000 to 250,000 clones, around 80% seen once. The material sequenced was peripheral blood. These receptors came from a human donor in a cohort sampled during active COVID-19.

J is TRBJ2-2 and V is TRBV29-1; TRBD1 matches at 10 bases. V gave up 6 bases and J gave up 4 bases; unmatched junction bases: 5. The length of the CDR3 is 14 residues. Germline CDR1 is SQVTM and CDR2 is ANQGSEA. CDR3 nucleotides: TGCAGCGTCGTAGGACAGGGGGGCACCGGGGAGCTGTTTTTT. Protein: CSVVGQGGTGELFF.

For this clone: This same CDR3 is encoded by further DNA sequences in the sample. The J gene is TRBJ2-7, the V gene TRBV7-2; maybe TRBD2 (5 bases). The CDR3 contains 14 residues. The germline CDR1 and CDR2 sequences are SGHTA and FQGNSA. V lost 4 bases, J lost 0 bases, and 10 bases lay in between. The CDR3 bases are TGTGCCAGCAGCTCGGACTCTAGCTCCTACGAGCAGTACTTC. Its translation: CASSSDSSSYEQYF.

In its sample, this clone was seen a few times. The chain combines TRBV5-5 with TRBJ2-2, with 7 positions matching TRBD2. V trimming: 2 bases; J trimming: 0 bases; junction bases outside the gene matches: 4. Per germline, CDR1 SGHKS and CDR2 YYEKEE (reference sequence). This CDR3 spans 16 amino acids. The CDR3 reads CASSLGAGANTGELFF. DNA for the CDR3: TGTGCCAGCAGCTTAGGGGCGGGGGCGAACACCGGGGAGCTGTTTTTT.

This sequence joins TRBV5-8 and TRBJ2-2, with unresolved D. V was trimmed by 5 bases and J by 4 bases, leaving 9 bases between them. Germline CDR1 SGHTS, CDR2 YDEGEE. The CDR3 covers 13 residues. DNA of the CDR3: TGTGCCAGCAGAAAGAGAGCCACCGGGGAGCTGTTTTTT. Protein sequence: CASRKRATGELFF.

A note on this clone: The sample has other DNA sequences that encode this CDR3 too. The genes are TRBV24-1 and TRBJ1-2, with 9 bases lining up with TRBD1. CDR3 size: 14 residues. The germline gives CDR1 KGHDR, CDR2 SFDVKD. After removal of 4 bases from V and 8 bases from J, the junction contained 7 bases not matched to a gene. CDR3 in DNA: TGTGCCACCAGTGACACGGGACAGGGTGACGGCTACACCTTC. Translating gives CATSDTGQGDGYTF.

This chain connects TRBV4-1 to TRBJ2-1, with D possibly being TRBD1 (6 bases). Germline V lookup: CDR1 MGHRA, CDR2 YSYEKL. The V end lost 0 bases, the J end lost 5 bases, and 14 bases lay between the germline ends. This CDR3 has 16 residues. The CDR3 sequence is CASSQEGAGLNNEQFF. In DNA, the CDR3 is TGCGCCAGCAGCCAAGAGGGGGCGGGCCTTAACAATGAGCAGTTCTTC.

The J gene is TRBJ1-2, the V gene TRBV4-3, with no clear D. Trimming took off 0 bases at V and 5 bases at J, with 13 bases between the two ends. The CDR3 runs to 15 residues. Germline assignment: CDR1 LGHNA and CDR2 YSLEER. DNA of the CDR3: TGCGCCAGCAGCCAAGATTCGGGTCAGCTATATGGCTACACCTTC. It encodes CASSQDSGQLYGYTF.

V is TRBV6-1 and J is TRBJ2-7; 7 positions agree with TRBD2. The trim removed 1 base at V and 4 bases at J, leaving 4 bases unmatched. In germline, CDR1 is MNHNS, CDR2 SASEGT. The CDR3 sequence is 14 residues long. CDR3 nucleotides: TGTGCCAGCAGTGAAGGGGGAGGGGCTTACGAGCAGTACTTC. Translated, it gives CASSEGGGAYEQYF.

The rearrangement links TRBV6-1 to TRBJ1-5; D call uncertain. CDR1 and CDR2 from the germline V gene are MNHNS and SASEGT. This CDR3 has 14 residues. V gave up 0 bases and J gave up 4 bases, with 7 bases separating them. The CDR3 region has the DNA TGTGCCAGCAGTGAAGCTGCGGAAAATCAGCCCCAGCATTTT. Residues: CASSEAAENQPQHF.

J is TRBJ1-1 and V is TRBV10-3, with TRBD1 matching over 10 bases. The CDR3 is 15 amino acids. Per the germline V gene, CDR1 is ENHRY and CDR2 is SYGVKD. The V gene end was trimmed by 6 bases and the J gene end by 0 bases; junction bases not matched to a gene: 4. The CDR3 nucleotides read TGTGCCATCAGGGACAGGGGGGGGATGAACACTGAAGCTTTCTTT. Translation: CAIRDRGGMNTEAFF.